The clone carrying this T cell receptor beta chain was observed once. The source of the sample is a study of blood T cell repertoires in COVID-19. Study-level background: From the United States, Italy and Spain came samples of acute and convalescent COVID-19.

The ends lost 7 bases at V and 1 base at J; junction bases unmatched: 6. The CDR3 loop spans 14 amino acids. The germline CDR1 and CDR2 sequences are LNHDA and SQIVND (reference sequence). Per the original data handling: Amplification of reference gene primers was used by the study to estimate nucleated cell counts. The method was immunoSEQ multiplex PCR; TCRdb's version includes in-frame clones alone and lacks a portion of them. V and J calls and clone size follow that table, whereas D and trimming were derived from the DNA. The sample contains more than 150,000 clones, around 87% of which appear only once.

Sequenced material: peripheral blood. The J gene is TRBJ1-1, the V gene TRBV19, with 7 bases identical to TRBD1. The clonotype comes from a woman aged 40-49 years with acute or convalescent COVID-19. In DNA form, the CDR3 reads TGTGCCAGTAAAGGACAGGTTCAGAACACTGAAGCTTTCTTT. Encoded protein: CASKGQVQNTEAFF.